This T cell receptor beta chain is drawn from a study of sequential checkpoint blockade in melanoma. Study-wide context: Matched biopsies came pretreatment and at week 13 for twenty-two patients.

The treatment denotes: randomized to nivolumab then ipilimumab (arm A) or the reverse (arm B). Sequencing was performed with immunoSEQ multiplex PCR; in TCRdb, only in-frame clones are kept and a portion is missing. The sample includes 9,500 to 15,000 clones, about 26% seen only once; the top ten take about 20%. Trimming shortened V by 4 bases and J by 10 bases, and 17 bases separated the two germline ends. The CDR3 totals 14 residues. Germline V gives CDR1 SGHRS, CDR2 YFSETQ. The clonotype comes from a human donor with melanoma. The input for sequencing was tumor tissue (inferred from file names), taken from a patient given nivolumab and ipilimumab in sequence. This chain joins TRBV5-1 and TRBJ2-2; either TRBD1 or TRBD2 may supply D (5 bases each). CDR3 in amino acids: CASSPGTLRSELFF. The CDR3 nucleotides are TGCGCCAGCAGCCCGGGGACCCTTAGGTCGGAGCTGTTTTTT.